This T cell receptor beta chain emerged from a study of blood T cell repertoires in COVID-19. The CDR3 loop spans 14 amino acids. CDR1 and CDR2 (germline): LNHDA, SQIVND (reference sequence). The ends were cut back, 1 base at V and 0 bases at J, with 5 bases in the middle. Some clones are missing from TCRdb's copy, which holds only in-frame ones; the method was immunoSEQ multiplex PCR. The data show 5,700 or so clones, 91% seen once. This sequence joins TRBV19 and TRBJ2-3; D uncertain. The sequenced sample consisted of peripheral blood. The TCR originated in a human donor in a cohort sampled during active COVID-19. CDR3 sequence: CASSIGISTDTQYF. The CDR3 DNA reads TGTGCCAGTAGTATAGGTATAAGCACAGATACGCAGTATTTT.